The 16 T cell receptor beta chains in this list originate from one sample, sequenced in a study of technical replicates of blood from a handful of donors. Assay used: immunoSEQ multiplex PCR; TCRdb lists only in-frame clones, some missing. The sample lists about 100,000 clones, approximately 96% occurring once. The sequenced sample was T cells isolated from PBMCs. These receptors were obtained from a human donor in good health.

This rearrangement joins TRBV6-4 to TRBJ2-5; D uncertain. In germline, CDR1 is MRHNA, CDR2 SNTAGT. This CDR3 comprises 12 residues. Trimming took off 6 bases at V and 5 bases at J, with 10 bases between the two ends. The CDR3 nucleotides are TGTGCCAGCAGGTCACCACGGGAGACCCAGTACTTC. This sequence encodes CASRSPRETQYF.

The rearrangement joins TRBV7-9 to TRBJ2-3; D is undetermined. Germline values: CDR1 SEHNR, CDR2 FQNEAQ (reference sequence). Trimming took off 7 bases at V and 1 base at J, with 9 bases between the two ends. The CDR3 length is 13 residues. The CDR3 spells CASTPIGTDTQYF. The DNA of the CDR3 is TGTGCCAGCACCCCCATAGGCACAGATACGCAGTATTTT. Complete variable domain (other parts from reference TRBV7-9 and TRBJ2-3): DTGVSQNPRHKITKRGQNVTFRCDPISEHNRLYWYRQTLGQGPEFLTYFQNEAQLEKSRLLSDRFSAERPKGSFSTLEIQRTEQGDSAMYLCASTPIGTDTQYFGPGTRLTVL.

The chain joins TRBV19 to TRBJ2-2, with D tentatively TRBD2 (5 bases). CDR1 LNHDA and CDR2 SQIVND come from the germline V gene (reference sequence). CDR3 length: 17 amino acids. Trimming left V 1 base short and J 0 bases short, with 12 bases between. The CDR3 nucleotides are TGTGCCAGTAGTATAGTAGGAGCTAGCACGAACACCGGGGAGCTGTTTTTT. The encoded protein is CASSIVGASTNTGELFF.

The chain joins TRBV7-2 to TRBJ2-3; D is ambiguous. CDR3 size: 16 residues. Germline loops: CDR1 SGHTA, CDR2 FQGNSA. V shed 2 bases and J shed 2 bases, with 14 bases lying between them. The CDR3 here is CASSLNVHSITDTQYF. CDR3 DNA sequence: TGTGCCAGCAGCTTAAACGTGCACAGCATCACAGATACGCAGTATTTT.

V gene TRBV19 combines with J gene TRBJ2-7; 11 nucleotides match TRBD1. In germline, CDR1 is LNHDA, CDR2 SQIVND (reference sequence). V was clipped by 3 bases and J by 4 bases; unmatched bases: 5. The CDR3 loop spans 15 amino acids. CDR3 in amino acids: CASSIRGQGDYEQYF. CDR3 in DNA: TGTGCCAGTAGTATTAGGGGACAGGGGGATTACGAGCAGTACTTC.

This rearrangement joins TRBV28 to TRBJ2-7; 8 bases match TRBD1. The CDR3 is made up of 14 amino acids. Germline lookup yields CDR1 MDHEN and CDR2 SYDVKM. With V trimmed by 7 bases and J by 2 bases, 7 bases remained unmatched. The CDR3 nucleotides read TGTGCCAGCATTCCGGGACAGGCCACCTACGAGCAGTACTTC. Translated, it gives CASIPGQATYEQYF.

The chain is built from TRBV6-4 and TRBJ1-2, with 10 positions matching TRBD1. The V gene end was trimmed by 1 base and the J gene end by 8 bases; junction bases not matched to a gene: 13. Per germline, CDR1 MRHNA and CDR2 SNTAGT. This CDR3 comprises 17 residues. The CDR3 DNA follows: TGTGCCAGCAGTGACTACGGGGGATTTGACAGGGGGCAAGGCTACACCTTC. Protein sequence: CASSDYGGFDRGQGYTF.

This clone was seen once. V usage is TRBV2 and J usage is TRBJ1-2; D unresolved. The ends were cut back, 7 bases at V and 6 bases at J, with 24 bases in the middle. The CDR3 extends over 16 amino acids. Germline V gene sequence: CDR1 SNHLY, CDR2 FYNNEI. The CDR3 region has the DNA TGTGCCAGCATGAGGGCGTTTTCGAATGTTAGGCATGGCTACACCTTC. Amino acids: CASMRAFSNVRHGYTF.

V gene TRBV9 combines with J gene TRBJ2-3, with a possible D match to TRBD1 (6 bases). V lost 4 bases to trimming and J lost 2 bases, with 11 bases between them. CDR3 length: 14 amino acids. Germline V CDR1 and CDR2: SGDLS, YYNGEE. The CDR3 DNA sequence: TGTGCCAGCAGCCCTGGACAGTTCACAGATACGCAGTATTTT. This codes for CASSPGQFTDTQYF.

The chain uses TRBV19 and TRBJ2-2; 10 positions match TRBD2. Losses at the gene ends were 5 bases for V and 2 bases for J; bases not matched to a gene: 2. CDR1 and CDR2 (germline): LNHDA, SQIVND (reference sequence). This CDR3 spans 15 amino acids. The CDR3 sequence: CASSGLAVNTGELFF. The CDR3, as DNA: TGTGCCAGTAGTGGACTAGCGGTTAACACCGGGGAGCTGTTTTTT.

The rearrangement uses TRBV4-1 and TRBJ2-7; D perhaps matches TRBD1 (6 bases). CDR1 MGHRA and CDR2 YSYEKL come from the germline V gene. The length of the CDR3 is 19 residues. The V end was cut by 0 bases, the J end by 0 bases, with 21 bases between. DNA for the CDR3: TGCGCCAGCAGCCAAGACTTTACCCAAGACAGGTACCTCTCCTACGAGCAGTACTTC. Its translation: CASSQDFTQDRYLSYEQYF.

The CDR3 sequence: CASIRGVNEKLFF. The CDR3 nucleotides read TGTGCCAGCATACGGGGGGTTAATGAAAAACTGTTTTTT. This rearrangement joins TRBV6-1 to TRBJ1-4; maybe TRBD1 (5 bases). With 7 bases removed from V and 4 bases from J, the gap between germline ends came to 10 bases. In germline, CDR1 is MNHNS, CDR2 SASEGT. This CDR3 spans 13 amino acids.

This chain connects TRBV20-1 to TRBJ2-1; D may be TRBD1 (5 bases). Looked up from germline, CDR1 is DFQATT and CDR2 is SNEGSKA (reference sequence). The CDR3 length is 10 residues. The germline V and J ends were trimmed by 7 bases and 6 bases, with 7 bases remaining between them. The CDR3 here is CSVQGNEQFF. The CDR3, as DNA: TGCAGTGTCCAGGGCAATGAGCAGTTCTTC.

The V gene is TRBV4-2, the J gene TRBJ2-3; D possibly corresponds to TRBD2 (5 bases). Germline V gene sequence: CDR1 LGHNA, CDR2 YNFKEQ. The length of the CDR3 is 13 residues. With 3 bases removed from V and 1 base from J, the gap between germline ends came to 5 bases. The CDR3 nucleotides are TGTGCCAGCAGCCAGGAGGGCACAGATACGCAGTATTTT. It translates to CASSQEGTDTQYF.

V usage is TRBV6-5 and J usage is TRBJ2-7, with D tentatively TRBD2 (7 bases). V was trimmed by 2 bases and J by 4 bases, leaving 15 bases between them. The CDR3 loop spans 15 amino acids. Per the germline V gene, CDR1 is MNHEY and CDR2 is SVGAGI. CDR3 protein: CASSYVGGPLYEQYF. Written as DNA, the CDR3 is TGTGCCAGCAGTTACGTCGGGGGGCCTCTTTACGAGCAGTACTTC.

This clone was detected once. The gene calls are TRBV5-4 and TRBJ1-2, with D possibly matching TRBD1 (5 bases). V lost 3 bases to trimming and J lost 8 bases, with 14 bases between them. CDR1 SGHNT and CDR2 YYREEE come from the germline V gene (reference sequence). This CDR3 is built from 13 residues. The CDR3 bases are TGTGCCAGCAGCTCCCTAGGGGTGTGGGGCTACACCTTC. Encoded protein: CASSSLGVWGYTF.